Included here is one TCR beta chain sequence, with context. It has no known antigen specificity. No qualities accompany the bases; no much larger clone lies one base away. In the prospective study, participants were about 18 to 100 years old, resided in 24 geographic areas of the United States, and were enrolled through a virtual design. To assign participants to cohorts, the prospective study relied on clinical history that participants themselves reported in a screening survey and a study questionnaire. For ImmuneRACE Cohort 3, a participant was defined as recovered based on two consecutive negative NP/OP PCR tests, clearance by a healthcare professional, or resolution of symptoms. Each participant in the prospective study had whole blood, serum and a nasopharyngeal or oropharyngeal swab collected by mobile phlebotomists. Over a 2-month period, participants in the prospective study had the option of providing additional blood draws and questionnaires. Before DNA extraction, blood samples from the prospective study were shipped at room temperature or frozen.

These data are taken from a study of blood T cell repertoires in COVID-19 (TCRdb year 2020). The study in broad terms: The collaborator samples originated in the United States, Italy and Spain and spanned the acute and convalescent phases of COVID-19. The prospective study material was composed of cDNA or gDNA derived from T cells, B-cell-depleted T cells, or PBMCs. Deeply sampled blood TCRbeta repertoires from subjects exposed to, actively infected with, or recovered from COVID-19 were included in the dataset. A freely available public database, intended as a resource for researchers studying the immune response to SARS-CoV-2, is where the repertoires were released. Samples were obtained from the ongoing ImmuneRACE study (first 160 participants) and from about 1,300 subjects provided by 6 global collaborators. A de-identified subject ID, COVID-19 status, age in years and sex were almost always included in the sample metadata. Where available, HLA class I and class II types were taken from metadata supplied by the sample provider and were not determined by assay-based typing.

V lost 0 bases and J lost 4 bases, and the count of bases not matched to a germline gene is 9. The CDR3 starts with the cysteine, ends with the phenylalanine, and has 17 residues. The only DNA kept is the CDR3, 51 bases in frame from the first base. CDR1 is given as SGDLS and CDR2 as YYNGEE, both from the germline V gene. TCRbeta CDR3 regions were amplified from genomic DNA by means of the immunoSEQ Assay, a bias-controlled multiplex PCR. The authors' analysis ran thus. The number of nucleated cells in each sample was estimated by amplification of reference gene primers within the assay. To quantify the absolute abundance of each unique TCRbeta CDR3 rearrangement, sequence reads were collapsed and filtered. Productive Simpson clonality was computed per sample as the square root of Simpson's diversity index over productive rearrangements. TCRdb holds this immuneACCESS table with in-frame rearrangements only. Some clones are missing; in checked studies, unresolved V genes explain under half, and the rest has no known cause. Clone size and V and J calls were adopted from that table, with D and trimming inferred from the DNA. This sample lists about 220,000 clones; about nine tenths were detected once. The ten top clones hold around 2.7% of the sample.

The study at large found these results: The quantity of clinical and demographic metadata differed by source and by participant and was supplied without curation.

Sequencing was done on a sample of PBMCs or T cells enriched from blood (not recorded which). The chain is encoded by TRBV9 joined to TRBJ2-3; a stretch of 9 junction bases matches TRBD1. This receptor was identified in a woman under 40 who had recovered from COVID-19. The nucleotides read TGTGCCAGCAGCGTAGGGGCTACGGGACAGGGTTCAGATACGCAGTATTTT. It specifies CASSVGATGQGSDTQYF.